This TCR beta chain was recovered during a study of control samples from healthy donors and cancer patients. Unmatched junction bases numbered 2, after V lost 3 bases and J lost 1 base. The CDR3 is 15 amino acids. CDR1 is SGDLS and CDR2 is YYNGEE in the germline V gene. Produced via immunoSEQ multiplex PCR; TCRdb's table is partial and in-frame only. The data contain roughly 170,000 clones, 70% to 90% of them singletons. This chain joins TRBV9 and TRBJ1-1, with 11 bases matching TRBD1. The clonotype was recovered from a young woman in good health. The sequenced sample was blood. The CDR3 reads CASSAGQGGNTEAFF. The CDR3 nucleotides read TGTGCCAGCAGCGCGGGACAGGGGGGGAACACTGAAGCTTTCTTT.